These 18 T cell receptor beta chains came from one sample sequenced in a study of cytomegalovirus exposure and HLA in healthy donors. The PCR employed 60 Vbeta primers together with 13 Jbeta primers. Here immunoSEQ multiplex PCR was the method, and the copy in TCRdb shows in-frame clones only, minus some. Of some 140,000 clones in the sample, 60% to 80% were seen once. The sample taken for sequencing was PBMCs. Every receptor here comes from a woman in her fifties or sixties in good health and CMV-seronegative.

The chain carries TRBV7-3 and TRBJ1-2, with D perhaps TRBD1 (6 bases). The V and J ends lost 4 bases and 0 bases respectively, with 15 bases between them. The V gene's germline CDR1 is SGHTA and CDR2 FQGTGA. The CDR3 consists of 16 residues. The chain's CDR3 is CASSSRQERANYGYTF. The DNA of the CDR3 is TGTGCCAGCAGCTCGCGACAGGAAAGAGCTAACTATGGCTACACCTTC.

V is TRBV4-1 and J is TRBJ2-5; TRBD1 might be the D (6 bases). The J call is doubtful: the DNA matches TRBJ2-7 better. CDR1 MGHRA and CDR2 YSYEKL come from the germline V gene. This CDR3 has 16 residues. As DNA, the CDR3 is TGCGCCAGCTCCCACCTCGCGAGAGGGGGATCCTACGAGCAGTACTTC. Protein product: CASSHLARGGSYEQYF.

The chain has TRBV20-1 and TRBJ2-5; perhaps TRBD1 as D (5 bases). Germline V gives CDR1 DFQATT, CDR2 SNEGSKA (reference sequence). The CDR3 is 10 residues long. V was clipped by 6 bases and J by 4 bases, with 6 bases between them. DNA for the CDR3: TGCAGTGCCGACAGAGAGACCCAGTACTTC. This sequence encodes CSADRETQYF.

This clone was seen more than once but under ten times. V usage is TRBV7-6 and J usage is TRBJ1-5, with 7 bases identical to TRBD1. CDR3 length equals 17 residues. J lost 9 bases, V lost 1 base, and 15 bases had no gene match. The germline V gene has CDR1 SGHVS and CDR2 FNYEAQ. CDR3 in amino acids: CASSLDRWGQRPSPQHF. The CDR3 bases are TGTGCCAGCAGCTTAGATCGTTGGGGACAGCGCCCATCGCCCCAGCATTTT.

This rearrangement joins TRBV5-4 to TRBJ1-6, with TRBD1 matching 8 bases. The CDR3 sequence is 16 residues long. Germline CDR1 is SGHNT and CDR2 is YYREEE (reference sequence). V was clipped by 4 bases and J by 8 bases; unmatched bases: 11. The CDR3 sequence is CASSVQGAWGDSPLHF. In DNA, the CDR3 is TGTGCCAGCAGCGTGCAGGGGGCCTGGGGTGATTCACCCCTCCACTTT.

V and J are TRBV5-1 and TRBJ2-3, with 9 bases aligning to TRBD2. Germline loops: CDR1 SGHRS, CDR2 YFSETQ. This CDR3 is 17 amino acids long. V lost 4 bases to trimming and J lost 5 bases; unmatched junction nucleotides: 14. The CDR3 protein is CASSTGSSGRPGDTQYF. In DNA form, the CDR3 reads TGCGCCAGCAGCACCGGTAGTAGCGGGAGACCGGGAGATACGCAGTATTTT.

This clone was picked up one time. This chain connects TRBV7-2 to TRBJ1-2, with TRBD1 matching 10 bases. Germline assignment: CDR1 SGHTA and CDR2 FQGNSA. The CDR3 is made up of 15 amino acids. After removal of 5 bases from V and 8 bases from J, the junction contained 11 bases not matched to a gene. CDR3 sequence reads: CASSPRTGGFVGYTF. The DNA of the CDR3 is TGTGCCAGCAGCCCCAGGACAGGGGGATTTGTAGGCTACACCTTC.

The gene calls are TRBV4-1 and TRBJ1-4; 10 bases map to TRBD1. This CDR3 is 16 amino acids long. Germline CDR1 and CDR2: MGHRA and YSYEKL. Trimming took 1 base from V and 8 from J; bases not matched to a gene: 7. The CDR3: CASSQAIRDRGEKLFF. The CDR3 nucleotides read TGCGCCAGCAGCCAAGCAATCCGGGACAGGGGAGAAAAACTGTTTTTT.

In this sample, this clone turned up a few times. The DNA for the CDR3 is TGTGCCAGCAGGGGAGACCAAGCGGGTAAGCAGTTCTTC. Its translation: CASRGDQAGKQFF. J is TRBJ2-1 and V is TRBV2, with D perhaps TRBD2 (6 bases). This CDR3 has 13 residues. From germline, CDR1 is SNHLY and CDR2 FYNNEI. The V and J ends lost 6 bases and 11 bases respectively, with 17 bases between them.

The chain combines TRBV2 with TRBJ2-7, with TRBD1 identical over 7 bases. This CDR3 has 14 residues. CDR1 is SNHLY and CDR2 is FYNNEI in the germline V gene. The V segment lost 8 bases and the J segment 0 bases; nucleotides outside the gene matches: 7. The CDR3 DNA reads as TGTGCCAGCGGGAGACAGGGAAGCTCCTACGAGCAGTACTTC. Translated, it gives CASGRQGSSYEQYF.

The sample holds a few counts of this clone. V is TRBV19 and J is TRBJ2-2; TRBD1 matches 7 bases. The CDR3 has 15 residues. J was trimmed by 4 bases and V by 2 bases; bases with no gene match: 4. Germline V lookup: CDR1 LNHDA, CDR2 SQIVND (reference sequence). Here the CDR3 reads CASSIQGVGTGELFF. CDR3 coding DNA: TGTGCCAGTAGTATACAGGGGGTCGGCACCGGGGAGCTGTTTTTT.

This clone has a handful of counts. This sequence joins TRBV5-5 and TRBJ1-4; D gene uncertain. CDR3 length: 14 residues. Germline V gene sequence: CDR1 SGHKS, CDR2 YYEKEE (reference sequence). Deletions cut 1 base from V and 0 bases from J, with 4 bases between. The CDR3 bases are TGTGCCAGCAGCTTGACATCAACTAATGAAAAACTGTTTTTT. Amino acid sequence: CASSLTSTNEKLFF.

This sequence joins TRBV5-4 and TRBJ2-5; the match to TRBD1 covers 11 bases. This CDR3 is built from 16 residues. Losses at the gene ends were 4 bases for V and 2 bases for J; bases not matched to a gene: 7. The germline V gene encodes CDR1 SGHNT and CDR2 YYREEE (reference sequence). CDR3 region: CASSGGDRGGQETQYF. CDR3 nucleotide sequence: TGTGCCAGCAGCGGAGGGGACAGGGGGGGGCAAGAGACCCAGTACTTC.

This chain connects TRBV5-3 to TRBJ1-2; tentative D call: TRBD1 (6 bases). TRBV5-3 is treated as an ORF (open reading frame) with a function not yet certain. Trimming cost V 2 bases and J 5 bases, with 13 bases left between them. CDR3 length: 14 residues. The CDR3 reads CARSFRQGCYGYTF. The CDR3 coding sequence is TGTGCCAGAAGCTTTCGCCAGGGGTGTTATGGCTACACCTTC.

Only a few counts were recorded for this clone. The rearrangement joins TRBV7-9 to TRBJ2-7, with 9 bases that match TRBD1. CDR1 and CDR2 from the germline V gene are SEHNR and FQNEAQ (reference sequence). V lost 4 bases, J lost 3 bases, and 10 bases stayed unmatched. The CDR3 extends over 16 amino acids. The CDR3 reads CASSSDRGEGGYEQYF. The CDR3 DNA is TGTGCCAGCAGCTCGGACAGGGGAGAGGGAGGCTACGAGCAGTACTTC.

In this sample, this clone turned up a few times. The chain is built from TRBV7-8 and TRBJ2-4; 8 bases align to TRBD1. CDR1 is SGHVS and CDR2 is FQNEAQ in the germline V gene. The CDR3 runs 16 residues. V was pared by 4 bases and J by 2 bases, with 7 bases of the junction left unmatched. This CDR3 reads CASSSTGGVSKNIQYF. CDR3 in DNA: TGTGCCAGCAGCTCAACAGGGGGTGTCTCCAAAAACATTCAGTACTTC.

V and J are TRBV19 and TRBJ2-7; possible D gene TRBD1, 5 bases. V shed 3 bases and J shed 7 bases, with 16 bases lying between them. The CDR3 sequence is 14 residues long. CDR1 and CDR2 (germline): LNHDA, SQIVND (reference sequence). CDR3 DNA: TGTGCCAGTAGTATTAAGGCACAGGCGATAGAGCAGTACTTC. It specifies CASSIKAQAIEQYF. Drawing the rest from reference TRBV19 and TRBJ2-7, the complete variable domain is DGGITQSPKYLFRKEGQNVTLSCEQNLNHDAMYWYRQDPGQGLRLIYYSQIVNDFQKGDIAEGYSVSREKKESFPLTVTSAQKNPTAFYLCASSIKAQAIEQYFGPGTRLTVT.

The rearrangement links TRBV9 to TRBJ2-6, with 7 positions matching TRBD2. Germline CDR1 SGDLS, CDR2 YYNGEE. The J segment lost 0 bases and the V segment lost 4 bases, leaving 10 bases of the junction unmatched. The length of the CDR3 is 18 residues. The CDR3 spells CASSPHGGGNSGANVLTF. The CDR3 nucleotides read TGTGCCAGCAGCCCCCACGGGGGAGGGAACTCTGGGGCCAACGTCCTGACTTTC.